The 12 T cell receptor beta chains in this list originate from one sample, sequenced in a study of T-cell reconstitution after alpha-beta-depleted transplantation in children. Unique molecular identifiers were incorporated when the TCRbeta library was constructed. TCRdb fed the PCR reads into MiXCR, producing one record per CDR3 protein. Among a few hundred thousand distinct CDR3 sequences listed, more than 9% were seen once. The source material was PBMCs from the stem cell graft donor, sampled from the stem cell graft. These receptors were taken from a human donor who donated a stem cell graft to a child with SCID.

The rearrangement joins TRBV12-3 or TRBV12-4 to TRBJ2-3; 8 positions agree with TRBD2. V shed 4 bases and J 2 bases; nucleotides not matched to a gene: 14. CDR3 length equals 18 residues. The CDR3 reads CASSSGAYGGAPTDTQYF. CDR3 sequence (DNA): TGTGCCAGCAGTTCGGGGGCTTACGGGGGGGCCCCCACAGATACGCAGTATTTT.

This clonotype was recorded many times. J is TRBJ2-2 and V is TRBV20-1, with 9 bases fitting TRBD1. Germline assignment: CDR1 DFQATT and CDR2 SNEGSKA (reference sequence). V gave up 3 bases and J gave up 5 bases; unmatched junction bases: 4. The CDR3 consists of 14 residues. The CDR3 nucleotides are TGCAGTGCTAGGGGGGACAGGGTGACCGGGGAGCTGTTTTTT. It is translated as CSARGDRVTGELFF.

With regard to this clonotype: One base away lies a much larger clone, so this may be a sequencing read error. The genes are TRBV20-1 and TRBJ2-7; TRBD2 is a possible D gene (5 bases). Germline V gene data show CDR1 as DFQATT and CDR2 as SNEGSKA (reference sequence). Trimming shortened V by 4 bases and J by 2 bases, and 9 bases separated the two germline ends. The CDR3 consists of 12 residues. DNA for the CDR3: TGCAGTGCTACCGACGGGGCCTACGAGCAGTACTTC. Translated, it gives CSATDGAYEQYF.

This chain links TRBV6-5 with TRBJ1-4; possible D gene TRBD1, 5 bases. The V gene's germline CDR1 is MNHEY and CDR2 SVGAGI. CDR3 size: 16 residues. The V gene lost 2 bases and the J gene lost 4 bases, with 14 bases spanning the gap. CDR3 bases: TGTGCCAGCAGTTACCCGGAAGGGGTGCTTAATGAAAAACTGTTTTTT. This translates into CASSYPEGVLNEKLFF.

This clonotype was found a few times. This chain connects TRBV18 to TRBJ2-6; the D gene is possibly TRBD2 (6 bases). V was trimmed by 0 bases and J by 2 bases, leaving 11 bases between them. CDR1 KGHSH and CDR2 LQKENI come from the germline V gene. The length of the CDR3 is 17 residues. The CDR3 bases are TGTGCCAGCTCACCACCTCAAGGAGGGGCTGGGGCCAACGTCCTGACTTTC. As protein: CASSPPQGGAGANVLTF. Drawing the rest from reference TRBV18 and TRBJ2-6, the complete variable domain is NAGVMQNPRHLVRRRGQEARLRCSPMKGHSHVYWYRQLPEEGLKFMVYLQKENIIDESGMPKERFSAEFPKEGPSILRIQQVVRGDSAAYFCASSPPQGGAGANVLTFGAGSRLTVL.

This clonotype was counted at least ten times. The V gene is TRBV29-1, the J gene TRBJ2-2; 8 positions agree with TRBD2. This CDR3 has 16 residues. Germline V lookup: CDR1 SQVTM, CDR2 ANQGSEA. V shed 5 bases, J shed 0 bases, and the junction held 8 bases outside the gene matches. This CDR3 is CSVTPVGGANTGELFF. In DNA form, the CDR3 reads TGCAGCGTTACACCGGTCGGGGGGGCGAACACCGGGGAGCTGTTTTTT.

This clonotype was observed many times. This rearrangement joins TRBV6-5 to TRBJ1-1; weak D call: TRBD1 (6 bases). CDR3 length: 13 amino acids. Per the germline V gene, CDR1 is MNHEY and CDR2 is SVGAGI. Trimming stripped 7 bases from V and 3 bases from J, with 12 bases between. In nucleotides, the CDR3 is TGTGCCAGCACTAGGGACACTTACACTGAAGCTTTCTTT. Amino acid sequence: CASTRDTYTEAFF.

The J gene is TRBJ1-4, the V gene TRBV29-1; D is possibly TRBD1 (6 bases). This CDR3 region has 13 residues. Trimming shortened V by 6 bases and J by 8 bases, and 16 bases separated the two germline ends. Germline V gene lookup returns CDR1 SQVTM and CDR2 ANQGSEA. The CDR3 reads CSVIQGSDEKLFF. CDR3 in DNA: TGCAGCGTGATACAGGGAAGCGACGAAAAACTGTTTTTT.

This clonotype has just a few counts. V usage is TRBV6-1 and J usage is TRBJ2-3, with a tentative D call TRBD1 (5 bases). Looked up from germline, CDR1 is MNHNS and CDR2 is SASEGT. There are 16 residues in the CDR3. Trimming shortened V by 6 bases and J by 0 bases, and 16 bases separated the two germline ends. DNA for the CDR3: TGTGCCAGCAGACCGACGACAGTCTCTAGCACAGATACGCAGTATTTT. It yields the protein CASRPTTVSSTDTQYF.

The V call is TRBV6-5, the J call TRBJ1-2; 7 nucleotides agree with TRBD1. This CDR3 comprises 16 residues. Germline CDR1 reads MNHEY; CDR2 reads SVGAGI. V shed 0 bases, J shed 3 bases, and the junction held 7 bases outside the gene matches. In nucleotides, the CDR3 is TGTGCCAGCAGTTACTCCGGAGGGGGCGGATACTATGGCTACACCTTC. It encodes CASSYSGGGGYYGYTF.

This clonotype was seen repeatedly, ten times or more. The chain joins TRBV5-1 to TRBJ2-2; D is ambiguous. The CDR3 covers 14 residues. Germline V CDR1 and CDR2: SGHRS, YFSETQ. V shed 0 bases and J shed 4 bases, with 7 bases lying between them. The CDR3 region is CASSLVTPTGELFF. DNA of the CDR3: TGCGCCAGCAGCTTGGTGACGCCCACCGGGGAGCTGTTTTTT.

The chain uses TRBV10-3 and TRBJ1-5; D possibly corresponds to TRBD1 (5 bases). Per germline, CDR1 ENHRY and CDR2 SYGVKD. The V and J ends lost 10 bases and 3 bases respectively, with 10 bases between them. The CDR3 sequence is 12 residues long. The CDR3 bases are TGTGCCACCAGGGCCATCAATCAGCCCCAGCATTTT. Encoded protein: CATRAINQPQHF.